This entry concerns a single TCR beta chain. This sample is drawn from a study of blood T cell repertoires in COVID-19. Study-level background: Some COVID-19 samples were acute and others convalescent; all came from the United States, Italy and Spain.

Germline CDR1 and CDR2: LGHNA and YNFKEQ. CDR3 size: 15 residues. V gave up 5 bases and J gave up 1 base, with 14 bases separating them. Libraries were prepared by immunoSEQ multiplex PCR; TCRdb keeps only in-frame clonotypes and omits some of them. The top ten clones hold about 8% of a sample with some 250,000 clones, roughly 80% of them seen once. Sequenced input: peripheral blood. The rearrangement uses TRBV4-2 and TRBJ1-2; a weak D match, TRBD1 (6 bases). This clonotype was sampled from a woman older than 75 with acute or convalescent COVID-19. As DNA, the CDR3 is TGTGCCAGCAGCTATCAGGGGCAAGGTAACTATGGCTACACCTTC. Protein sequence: CASSYQGQGNYGYTF.